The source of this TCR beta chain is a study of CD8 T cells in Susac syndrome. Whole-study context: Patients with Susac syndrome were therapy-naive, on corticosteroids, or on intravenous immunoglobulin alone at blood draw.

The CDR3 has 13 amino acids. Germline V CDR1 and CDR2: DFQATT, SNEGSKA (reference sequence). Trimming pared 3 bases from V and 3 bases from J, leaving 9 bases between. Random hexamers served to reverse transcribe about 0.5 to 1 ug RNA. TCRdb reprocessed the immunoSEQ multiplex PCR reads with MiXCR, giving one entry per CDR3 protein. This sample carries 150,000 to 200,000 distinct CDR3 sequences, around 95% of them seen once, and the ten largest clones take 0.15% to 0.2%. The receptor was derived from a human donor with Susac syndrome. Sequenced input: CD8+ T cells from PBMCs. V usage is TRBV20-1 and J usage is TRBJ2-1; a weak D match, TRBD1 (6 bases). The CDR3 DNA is TGCAGTGCTAGGAGCAGGGGCTACAATGAGCAGTTCTTC. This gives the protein CSARSRGYNEQFF.